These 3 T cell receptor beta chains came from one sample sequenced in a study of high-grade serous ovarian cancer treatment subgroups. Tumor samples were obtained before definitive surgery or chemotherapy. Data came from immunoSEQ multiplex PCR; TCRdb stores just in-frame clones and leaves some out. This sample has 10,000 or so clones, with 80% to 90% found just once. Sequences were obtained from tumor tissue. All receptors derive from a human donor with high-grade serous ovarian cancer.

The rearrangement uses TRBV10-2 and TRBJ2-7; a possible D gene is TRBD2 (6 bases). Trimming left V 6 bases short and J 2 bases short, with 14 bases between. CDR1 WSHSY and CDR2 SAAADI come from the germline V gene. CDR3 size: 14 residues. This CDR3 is CASSSPGDAYEQYF. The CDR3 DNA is TGCGCCAGCAGCTCCCCGGGGGACGCCTACGAGCAGTACTTC.

CDR3 residues: CASSFNGGPGREQFF. DNA for the CDR3: TGTGCCAGCAGCTTCAATGGGGGCCCCGGGCGGGAGCAGTTCTTC. The V gene is TRBV5-4, the J gene TRBJ2-1, with TRBD1 as a possible D gene (6 bases). Looked up from germline, CDR1 is SGHNT and CDR2 is YYREEE (reference sequence). The CDR3 has 15 residues. V lost 2 bases to trimming and J lost 10 bases, with 19 bases between them.

The CDR3 nucleotides are TGTGCCAGCAGTCGCCGACAGGGAGGGGATGGCTACACCTTC. Protein: CASSRRQGGDGYTF. V is TRBV6-6 and J is TRBJ1-2; TRBD1 agrees at 7 bases. The germline V gene has CDR1 MNHNY and CDR2 SVGAGI (reference sequence). The CDR3 extends over 14 amino acids. The junction had 9 bases not matched to a gene; V was cut back by 5 bases and J by 6 bases.